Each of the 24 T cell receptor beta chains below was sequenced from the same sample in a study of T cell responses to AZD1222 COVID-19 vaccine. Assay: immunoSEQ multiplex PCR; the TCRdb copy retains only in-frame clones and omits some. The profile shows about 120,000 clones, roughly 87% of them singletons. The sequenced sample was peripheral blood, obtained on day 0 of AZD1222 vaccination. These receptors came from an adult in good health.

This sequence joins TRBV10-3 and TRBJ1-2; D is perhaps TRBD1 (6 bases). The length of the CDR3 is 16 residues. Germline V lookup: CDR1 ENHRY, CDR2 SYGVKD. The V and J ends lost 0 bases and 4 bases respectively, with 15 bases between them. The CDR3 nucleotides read TGTGCCATCAGTGAGTCAGGACAGACCGGAGGCTATGGCTACACCTTC. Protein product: CAISESGQTGGYGYTF.

The CDR3: CASSHYYEQYF. The CDR3 DNA reads as TGTGCCAGCAGCCACTACTACGAGCAGTACTTC. This sequence joins TRBV11-2 and TRBJ2-7; D gene uncertain. CDR3 length: 11 residues. Germline CDR1 is SGHAT and CDR2 is FQNNGV. V was clipped by 5 bases and J by 3 bases, with 5 bases between them.

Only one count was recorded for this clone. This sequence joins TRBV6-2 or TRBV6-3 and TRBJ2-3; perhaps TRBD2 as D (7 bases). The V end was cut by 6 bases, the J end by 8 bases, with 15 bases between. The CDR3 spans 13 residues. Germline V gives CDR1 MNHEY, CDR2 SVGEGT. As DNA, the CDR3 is TGTGCCAGCAGCGGGGGGCCTATCAGTACGCAGTATTTT. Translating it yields CASSGGPISTQYF.

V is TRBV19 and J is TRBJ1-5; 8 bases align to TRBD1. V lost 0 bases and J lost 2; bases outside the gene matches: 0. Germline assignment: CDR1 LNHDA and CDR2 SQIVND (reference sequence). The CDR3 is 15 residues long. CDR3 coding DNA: TGTGCCAGTAGTATAGAGGGACAGGGCAATCAGCCCCAGCATTTT. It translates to CASSIEGQGNQPQHF. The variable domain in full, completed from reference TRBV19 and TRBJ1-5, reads DGGITQSPKYLFRKEGQNVTLSCEQNLNHDAMYWYRQDPGQGLRLIYYSQIVNDFQKGDIAEGYSVSREKKESFPLTVTSAQKNPTAFYLCASSIEGQGNQPQHFGDGTRLSIL.

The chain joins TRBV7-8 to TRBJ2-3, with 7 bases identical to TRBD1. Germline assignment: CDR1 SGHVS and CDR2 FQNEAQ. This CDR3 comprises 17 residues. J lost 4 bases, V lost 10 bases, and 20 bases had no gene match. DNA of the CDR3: TGTGCCACCATCGGGGACAGACGCCTGGGGGTAGCAGATACGCAGTATTTT. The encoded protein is CATIGDRRLGVADTQYF.

DNA of the CDR3: TGCGCCAGCAGCTTGGGAACTAGCGGGGTACCAGATACGCAGTATTTT. Translation gives CASSLGTSGVPDTQYF. The chain carries TRBV5-1 and TRBJ2-3; 10 nucleotides align to TRBD2. CDR1 and CDR2 from the germline V gene are SGHRS and YFSETQ. J gave up 4 bases and V 0 bases, and 5 bases lay outside the gene matches. This CDR3 contains 16 residues.

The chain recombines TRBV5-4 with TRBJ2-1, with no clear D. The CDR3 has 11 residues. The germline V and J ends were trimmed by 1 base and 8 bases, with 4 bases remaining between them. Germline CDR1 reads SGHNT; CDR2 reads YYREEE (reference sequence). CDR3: CASSLSHEQFF. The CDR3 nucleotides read TGTGCCAGCAGCTTGTCACATGAGCAGTTCTTC.

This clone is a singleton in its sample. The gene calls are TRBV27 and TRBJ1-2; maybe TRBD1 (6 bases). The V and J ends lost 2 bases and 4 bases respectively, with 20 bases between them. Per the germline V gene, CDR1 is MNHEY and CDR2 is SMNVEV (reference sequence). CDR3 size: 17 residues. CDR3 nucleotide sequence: TGTGCCAGCAGTTTAAAGGGGGTAGGTCTTATCGGCTATGGCTACACCTTC. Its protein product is CASSLKGVGLIGYGYTF.

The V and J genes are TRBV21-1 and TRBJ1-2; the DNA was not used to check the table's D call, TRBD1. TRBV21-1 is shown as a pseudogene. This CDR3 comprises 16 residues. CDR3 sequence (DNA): TGTGCCAGCAGCAAAGAGTGGCCAGGGGATTACTATGGCTACACCTTC. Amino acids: CASSKEWPGDYYGYTF.

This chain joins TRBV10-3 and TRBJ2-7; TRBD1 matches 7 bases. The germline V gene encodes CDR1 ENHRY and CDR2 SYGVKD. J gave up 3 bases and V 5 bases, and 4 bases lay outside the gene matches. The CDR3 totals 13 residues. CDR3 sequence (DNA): TGTGCCATCAGTCGAAGACAGGGCTACGAGCAGTACTTC. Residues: CAISRRQGYEQYF.

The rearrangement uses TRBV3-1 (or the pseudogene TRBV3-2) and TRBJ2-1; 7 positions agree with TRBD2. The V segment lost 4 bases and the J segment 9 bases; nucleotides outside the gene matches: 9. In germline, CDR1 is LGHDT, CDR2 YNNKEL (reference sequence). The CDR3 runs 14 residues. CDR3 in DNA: TGTGCCAGCAGCCTCAGGGCGGGGGTTATTGAGCAGTTCTTC. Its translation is CASSLRAGVIEQFF.

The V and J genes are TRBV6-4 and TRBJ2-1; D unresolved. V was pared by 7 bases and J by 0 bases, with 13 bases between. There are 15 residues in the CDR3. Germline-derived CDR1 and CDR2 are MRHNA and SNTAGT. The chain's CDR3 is CASKAPKSSYNEQFF. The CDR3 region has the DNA TGTGCCAGCAAGGCTCCGAAGAGCTCCTACAATGAGCAGTTCTTC.

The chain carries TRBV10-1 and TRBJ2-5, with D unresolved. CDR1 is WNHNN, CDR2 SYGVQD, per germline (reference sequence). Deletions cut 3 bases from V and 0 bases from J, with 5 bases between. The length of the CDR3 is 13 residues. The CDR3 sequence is CASSDSNQETQYF. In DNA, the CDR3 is TGCGCCAGCAGTGACTCTAACCAAGAGACCCAGTACTTC.

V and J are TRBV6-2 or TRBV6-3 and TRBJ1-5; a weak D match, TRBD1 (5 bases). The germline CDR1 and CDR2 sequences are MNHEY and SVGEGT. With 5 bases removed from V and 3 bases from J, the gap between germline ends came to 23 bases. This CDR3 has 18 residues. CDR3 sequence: CASSLAPRRGLNNQPQHF. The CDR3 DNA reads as TGTGCCAGCAGTCTCGCCCCCAGGAGGGGATTGAACAATCAGCCCCAGCATTTT.

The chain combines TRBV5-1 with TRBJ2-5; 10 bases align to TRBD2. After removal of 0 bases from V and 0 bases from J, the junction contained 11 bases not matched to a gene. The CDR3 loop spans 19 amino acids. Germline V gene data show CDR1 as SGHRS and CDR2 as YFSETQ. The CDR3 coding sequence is TGCGCCAGCAGCTTGGGAGGGCTAGCGGGGGCCATGTACCAAGAGACCCAGTACTTC. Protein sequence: CASSLGGLAGAMYQETQYF.

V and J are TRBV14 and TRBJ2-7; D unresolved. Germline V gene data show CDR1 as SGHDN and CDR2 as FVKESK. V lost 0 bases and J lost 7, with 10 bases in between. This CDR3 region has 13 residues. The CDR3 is CASSQEMVGEQYF. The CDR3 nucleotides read TGTGCCAGCAGCCAAGAAATGGTAGGGGAGCAGTACTTC.

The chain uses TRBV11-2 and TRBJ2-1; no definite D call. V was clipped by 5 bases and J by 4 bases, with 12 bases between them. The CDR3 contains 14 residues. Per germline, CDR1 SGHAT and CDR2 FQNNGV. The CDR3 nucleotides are TGTGCCAGCAGCCCCGCCGGCTTTTACAATGAGCAGTTCTTC. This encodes CASSPAGFYNEQFF.

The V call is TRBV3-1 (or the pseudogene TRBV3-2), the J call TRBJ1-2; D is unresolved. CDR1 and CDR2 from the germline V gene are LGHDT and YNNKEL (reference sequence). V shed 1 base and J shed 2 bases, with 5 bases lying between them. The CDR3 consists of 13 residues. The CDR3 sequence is CASSQATNYGYTF. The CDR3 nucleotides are TGTGCCAGCAGCCAAGCCACCAACTATGGCTACACCTTC.

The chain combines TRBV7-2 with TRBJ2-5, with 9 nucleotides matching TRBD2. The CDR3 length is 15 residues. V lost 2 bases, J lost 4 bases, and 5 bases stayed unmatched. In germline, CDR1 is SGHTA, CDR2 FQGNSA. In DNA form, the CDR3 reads TGTGCCAGCAGCTTACTCGCGGGGGGGCCAGAGACCCAGTACTTC. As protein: CASSLLAGGPETQYF.

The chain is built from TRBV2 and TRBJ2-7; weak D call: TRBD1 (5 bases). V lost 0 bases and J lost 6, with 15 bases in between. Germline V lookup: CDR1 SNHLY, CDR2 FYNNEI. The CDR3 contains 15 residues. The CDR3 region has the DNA TGTGCCAGCAGTGAAGCGAGCAGGGCCGGCATCGAGCAGTACTTC. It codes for CASSEASRAGIEQYF.

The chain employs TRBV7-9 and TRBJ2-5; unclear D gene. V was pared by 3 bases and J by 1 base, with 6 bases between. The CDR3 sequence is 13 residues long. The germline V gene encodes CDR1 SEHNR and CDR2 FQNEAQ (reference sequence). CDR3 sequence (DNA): TGTGCCAGCAGCTTTCAGTCCCAAGAGACCCAGTACTTC. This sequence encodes CASSFQSQETQYF.

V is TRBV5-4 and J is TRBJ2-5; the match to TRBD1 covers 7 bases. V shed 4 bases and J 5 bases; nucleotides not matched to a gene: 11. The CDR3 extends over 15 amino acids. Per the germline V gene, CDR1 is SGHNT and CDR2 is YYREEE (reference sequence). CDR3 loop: CASSNKQGLGETQYF. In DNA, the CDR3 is TGTGCCAGCAGCAACAAACAGGGGTTGGGGGAGACCCAGTACTTC. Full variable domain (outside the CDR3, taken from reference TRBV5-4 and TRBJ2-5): ETGVTQSPTHLIKTRGQQVTLRCSSQSGHNTVSWYQQALGQGPQFIFQYYREEENGRGNFPPRFSGLQFPNYSSELNVNALELDDSALYLCASSNKQGLGETQYFGPGTRLLVL.

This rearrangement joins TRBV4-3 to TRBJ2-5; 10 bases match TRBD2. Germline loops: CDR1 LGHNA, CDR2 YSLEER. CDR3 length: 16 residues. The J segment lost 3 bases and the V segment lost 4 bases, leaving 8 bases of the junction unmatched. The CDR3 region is CASSPTTSGPKETQYF. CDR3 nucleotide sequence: TGCGCCAGCAGCCCTACGACTAGCGGGCCTAAAGAGACCCAGTACTTC.

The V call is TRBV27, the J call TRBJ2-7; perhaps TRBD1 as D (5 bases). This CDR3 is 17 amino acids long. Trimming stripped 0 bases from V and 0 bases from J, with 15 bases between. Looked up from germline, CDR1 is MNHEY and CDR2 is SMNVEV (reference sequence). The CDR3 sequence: CASSLSRPGKSSYEQYF. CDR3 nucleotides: TGTGCCAGCAGTTTATCTCGTCCAGGGAAAAGCTCCTACGAGCAGTACTTC.